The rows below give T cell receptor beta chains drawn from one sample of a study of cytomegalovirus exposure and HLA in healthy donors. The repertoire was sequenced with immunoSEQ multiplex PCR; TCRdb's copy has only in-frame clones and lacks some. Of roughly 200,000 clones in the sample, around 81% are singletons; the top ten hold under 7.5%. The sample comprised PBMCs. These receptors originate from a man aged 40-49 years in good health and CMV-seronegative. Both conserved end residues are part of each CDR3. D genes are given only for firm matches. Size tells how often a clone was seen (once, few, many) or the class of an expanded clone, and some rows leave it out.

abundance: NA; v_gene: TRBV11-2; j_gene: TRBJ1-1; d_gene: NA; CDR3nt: TGTGCCAGCAGCTTAGATTCAGGGAAGGCTGAAGCTTTCTTT; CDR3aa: CASSLDSGKAEAFF
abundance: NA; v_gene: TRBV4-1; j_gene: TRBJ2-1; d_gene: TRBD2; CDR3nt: TGCGCCAGCAGCCAAGAGGTGCCTAGCGGGAGGAAGCAGTTCTTC; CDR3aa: CASSQEVPSGRKQFF
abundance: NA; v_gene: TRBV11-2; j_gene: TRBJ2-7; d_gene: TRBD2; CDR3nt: TGTGCCAGCAGCTTAGAGGTGGGGGGGGGTACATACGAGCAGTACTTC; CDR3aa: CASSLEVGGGTYEQYF
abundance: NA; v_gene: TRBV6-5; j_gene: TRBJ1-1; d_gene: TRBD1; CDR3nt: TGTGCCAGCATCAGACAGGGGGCGCTTGAAGCTTTCTTT; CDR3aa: CASIRQGALEAFF
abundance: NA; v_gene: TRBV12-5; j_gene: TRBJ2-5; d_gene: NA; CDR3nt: TGTGCTAGTGGTTTGCCCCCGGGACAAGGGACCCAGTACTTC; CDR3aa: CASGLPPGQGTQYF
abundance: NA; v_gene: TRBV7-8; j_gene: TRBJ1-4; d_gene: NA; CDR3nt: TGTGCCAGCAGCGAACGCCCCAGGGCAACTAATGAAAAACTGTTTTTT; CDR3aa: CASSERPRATNEKLFF
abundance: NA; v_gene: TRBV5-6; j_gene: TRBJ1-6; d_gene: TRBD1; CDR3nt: TGTGCCAGCAGCTTGGGGACAGGGTATAATTCACCCCTCCACTTT; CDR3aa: CASSLGTGYNSPLHF
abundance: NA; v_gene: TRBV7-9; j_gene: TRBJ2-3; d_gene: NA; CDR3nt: TGTGCCAGCAGCCCCTATGGCACAGATACGCAGTATTTT; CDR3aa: CASSPYGTDTQYF
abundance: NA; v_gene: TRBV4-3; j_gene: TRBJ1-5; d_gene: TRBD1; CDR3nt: TGCGCCAGCAGCCAAGAGTTACAGGGGAGTCAGCCCCAGCATTTT; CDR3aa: CASSQELQGSQPQHF
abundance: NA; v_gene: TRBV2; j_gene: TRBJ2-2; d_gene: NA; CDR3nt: TGTGCCAGCATGACCCCCAGGTTGAACACCGGGGAGCTGTTTTTT; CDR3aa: CASMTPRLNTGELFF
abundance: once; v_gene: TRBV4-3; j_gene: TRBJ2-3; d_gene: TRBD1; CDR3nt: TGCGCCAGCAGCCAAGGGCAGGGGGCCGCAGATACGCAGTATTTT; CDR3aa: CASSQGQGAADTQYF
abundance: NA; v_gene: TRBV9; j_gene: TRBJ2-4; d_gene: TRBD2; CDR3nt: TGTGCCAGCAGCGCCTCACTAGCGGGGGGCCCTTGGGCCAAAAACATTCAGTACTTC; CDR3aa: CASSASLAGGPWAKNIQYF
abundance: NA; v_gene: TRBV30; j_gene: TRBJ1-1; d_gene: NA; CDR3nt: TGTGCCTGGATAGAGGGTTCAGCAGTAACTTTCTTT; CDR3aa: CAWIEGSAVTFF
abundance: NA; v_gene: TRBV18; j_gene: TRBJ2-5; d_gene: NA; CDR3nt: TGTGCCAGCTCACCTCCCGGTAGTGGTGGGCGAGAGACCCAGTACTTC; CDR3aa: CASSPPGSGGRETQYF
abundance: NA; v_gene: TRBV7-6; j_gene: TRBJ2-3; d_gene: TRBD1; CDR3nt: TGTGCCAGCAGCTTATTAGGGACAGAGATAGACACGCAGTATTTT; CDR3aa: CASSLLGTEIDTQYF
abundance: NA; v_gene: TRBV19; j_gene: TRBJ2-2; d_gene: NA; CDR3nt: TGTGCCAGTAGTCCTACAGCAAACACCGGGGAGCTGTTTTTT; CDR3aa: CASSPTANTGELFF
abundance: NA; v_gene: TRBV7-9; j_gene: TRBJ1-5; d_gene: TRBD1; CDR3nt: TGTGCCAGCAGCCGGACAGGCTTCGGCAATCAGCCCCAGCATTTT; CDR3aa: CASSRTGFGNQPQHF
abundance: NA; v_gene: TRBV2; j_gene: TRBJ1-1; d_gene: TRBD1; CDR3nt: TGTGCCAGCAGTGAATGGACAGGGGCGTACACTGAAGCTTTCTTT; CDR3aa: CASSEWTGAYTEAFF
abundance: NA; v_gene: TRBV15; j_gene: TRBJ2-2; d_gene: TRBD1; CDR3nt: TGTGCCACCAGCAAGGGACAGGGCGGCGGGGAGCTGTTTTTT; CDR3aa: CATSKGQGGGELFF
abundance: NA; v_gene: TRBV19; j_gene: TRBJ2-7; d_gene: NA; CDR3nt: TGTGCCAGTAGTATATCAAGGGGGTACGAGCAGTACTTC; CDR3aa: CASSISRGYEQYF
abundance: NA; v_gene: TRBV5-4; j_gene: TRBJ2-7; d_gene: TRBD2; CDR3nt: TGTGCCAGCAGCCTGGGGCTAGCGGGAGCCTACGAGCAGTACTTC; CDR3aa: CASSLGLAGAYEQYF
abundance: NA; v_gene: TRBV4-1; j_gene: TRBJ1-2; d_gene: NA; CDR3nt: TGCGCCAGCAGCCAAACAACCGTCAACTATGGCTACACCTTC; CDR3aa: CASSQTTVNYGYTF
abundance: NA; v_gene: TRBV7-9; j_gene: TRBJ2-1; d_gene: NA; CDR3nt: TGTGCCAGCTCCCGTCCGGGGAGCTATGAGCAGTTCTTC; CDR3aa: CASSRPGSYEQFF
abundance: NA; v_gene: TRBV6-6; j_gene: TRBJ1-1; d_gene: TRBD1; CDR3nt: TGTGCCAGCAGTTACGCCAGGGGGATTGAAGCTTTCTTT; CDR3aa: CASSYARGIEAFF
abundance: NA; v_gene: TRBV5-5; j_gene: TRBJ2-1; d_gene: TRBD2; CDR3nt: TGTGCCAGCAGCTTGGGGCTAGCGGGGACCAATGAGCAGTTCTTC; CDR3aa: CASSLGLAGTNEQFF
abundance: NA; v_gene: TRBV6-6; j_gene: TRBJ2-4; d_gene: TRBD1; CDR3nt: TGTGCCAGCGCCCAGGGGGATCTCTTAGCCAAAAACATTCAGTACTTC; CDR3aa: CASAQGDLLAKNIQYF
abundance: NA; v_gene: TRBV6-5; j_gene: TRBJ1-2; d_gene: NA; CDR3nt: TGTGCCAGCAGTTACGGCGAGGTTGATGGTGGCTACACCTTC; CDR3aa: CASSYGEVDGGYTF
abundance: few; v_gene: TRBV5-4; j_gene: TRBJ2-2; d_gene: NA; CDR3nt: TGTGCCAGCAGCTTGGAGGAGGGAACAAACACCGGGGAGCTGTTTTTT; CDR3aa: CASSLEEGTNTGELFF
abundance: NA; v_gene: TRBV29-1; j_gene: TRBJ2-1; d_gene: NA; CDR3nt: TGCAGCGTTGAACGACTCGTTCTAAGGGCAGGGAACAGTGAGCAGTTCTTC; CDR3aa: CSVERLVLRAGNSEQFF
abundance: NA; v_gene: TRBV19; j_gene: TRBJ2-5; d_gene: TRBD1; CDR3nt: TGTGCCAGTGGACTCCAGGGGGCGGCAGAGACCCAGTACTTC; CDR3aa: CASGLQGAAETQYF
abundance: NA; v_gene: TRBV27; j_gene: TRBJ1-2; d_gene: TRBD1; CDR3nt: TGTGCCAGCAGTCTGACAGGGGTCTATGGCTACACCTTC; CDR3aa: CASSLTGVYGYTF
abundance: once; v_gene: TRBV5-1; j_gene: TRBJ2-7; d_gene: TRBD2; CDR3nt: TGCGCCAGCAGCTTGGTCTCGGGGGGTCGCGGGGCCTACGAGCAGTACTTC; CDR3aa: CASSLVSGGRGAYEQYF
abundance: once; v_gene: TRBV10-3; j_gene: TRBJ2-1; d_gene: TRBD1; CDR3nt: TGTGCCATCATGAAGGACAGGGGAAACAATGAGCAGTTCTTC; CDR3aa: CAIMKDRGNNEQFF
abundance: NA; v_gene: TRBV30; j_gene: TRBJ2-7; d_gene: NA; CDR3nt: TGTGCCTGGAGTAGACTAGACAGGGCGGGATACGAGCAGTACTTC; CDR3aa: CAWSRLDRAGYEQYF
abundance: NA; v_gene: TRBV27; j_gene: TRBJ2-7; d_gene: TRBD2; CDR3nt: TGTGCCAGCAGTTTCAGCGGGAGGGCGGGGGAGCAGTACTTC; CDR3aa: CASSFSGRAGEQYF
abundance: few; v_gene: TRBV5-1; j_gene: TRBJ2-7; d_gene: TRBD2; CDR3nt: TGCGCCAGCAGCTTGGCCGGGACTAGCGGGAGGTACGAGCAGTACTTC; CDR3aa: CASSLAGTSGRYEQYF
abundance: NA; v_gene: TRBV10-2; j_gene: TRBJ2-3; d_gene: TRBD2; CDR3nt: TGCGCCAGCAGTGAGCAAAGGACTAGAACAGATACGCAGTATTTT; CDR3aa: CASSEQRTRTDTQYF
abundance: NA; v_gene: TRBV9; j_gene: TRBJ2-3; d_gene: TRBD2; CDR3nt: TGTGCCAGCAGCGTTCCCGGGGGGGAGGGAGATACGCAGTATTTT; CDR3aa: CASSVPGGEGDTQYF
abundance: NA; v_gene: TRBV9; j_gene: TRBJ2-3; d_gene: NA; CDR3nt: TGTGCCAGCAGCGTCCTGACGTCCGGAGCAGATACGCAGTATTTT; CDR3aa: CASSVLTSGADTQYF
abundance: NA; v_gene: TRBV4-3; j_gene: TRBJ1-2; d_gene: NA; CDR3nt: TGCGCCAGCAGCCAAGAGCCCAGGCTGACCGTGACCTTC; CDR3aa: CASSQEPRLTVTF
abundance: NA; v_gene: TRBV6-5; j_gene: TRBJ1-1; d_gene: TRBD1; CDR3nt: TGTGCCAGCAGTTACGGGGACAGGGTTAGCACTGAAGCTTTCTTT; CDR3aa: CASSYGDRVSTEAFF
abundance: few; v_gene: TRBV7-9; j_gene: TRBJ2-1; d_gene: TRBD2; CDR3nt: TGTTCCAGCAGCTTAGGACTAGCCGATGAGCAGTTCTTC; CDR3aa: CSSSLGLADEQFF